The clone carrying this T cell receptor (beta chain) is a singleton in its sample. The sample comes from a study of shared clonotypes between healthy human individuals. The CDR3 extends over 13 amino acids. The junction had 8 bases not matched to a gene; V was cut back by 8 bases and J by 8 bases. The germline CDR1 and CDR2 sequences are SNHLY and FYNNEI. The method was immunoSEQ multiplex PCR; TCRdb's version includes in-frame clones alone and lacks a portion of them. The data hold 1.4 million or so clones, with approximately 98.5% observed a single time. Material: naive CD4+ T cells sorted from blood. Subset specified: CD45RA+ positively selected. The V gene is TRBV2, the J gene TRBJ1-5, with 8 bases matching TRBD1. The TCR originated in a man aged 25-45 years in good health. The CDR3 spells CASADRAAEPQHF. DNA for the CDR3: TGTGCCAGCGCGGACAGGGCCGCGGAGCCCCAGCATTTT.